The 32 T cell receptor beta chains given below trace back to one sample, sequenced in a study of identical twins' blood T cells (dated by TCRdb to 2012 to 2015). Libraries were prepared through 5' RACE. These reads were obtained on an Illumina Genome Analyzer IIx. In-frame beta chains were kept once TCRdb had trimmed the public reads at Q25 with fastp and called clones with MiXCR. Identical CDR3 protein sequences are pooled into one entry, listed with their most common genes and DNA. The sample has 350,000 to 400,000 distinct CDR3 sequences on record, roughly 31% of them singletons. Roughly 6.1% of the sample rests with the top ten. The specimen was PBMCs. These receptors all stem from a woman aged 18-55 years in good health.

The V call is TRBV9, the J call TRBJ2-7; 7 bases are a match to TRBD2. The CDR3 runs to 13 residues. V shed 4 bases and J 5 bases; nucleotides not matched to a gene: 6. Germline CDR1 and CDR2: SGDLS and YYNGEE. This CDR3 reads CASSSGTTHEQYF. The CDR3 DNA follows: TGTGCCAGCAGCTCGGGGACTACCCACGAGCAGTACTTC.

Worth noting for this clonotype: A much larger clone sits a single nucleotide away, making a read error possible. The chain is built from TRBV7-2 and TRBJ2-4, with D maybe TRBD2 (6 bases). V was shortened by 4 bases and J by 6 bases, with 10 bases between the two germline ends. Germline lookup yields CDR1 SGHTA and CDR2 FQGNSA. This CDR3 has 13 amino acids. This CDR3 reads CASSSAGTNIQYF. The CDR3 DNA sequence: TGTGCCAGCAGCTCAGCGGGCACAAACATTCAGTACTTC.

The chain combines TRBV20-1 with TRBJ1-1; D not resolved. Germline V gene lookup returns CDR1 DFQATT and CDR2 SNEGSKA (reference sequence). With 0 bases removed from V and 5 bases from J, the gap between germline ends came to 7 bases. CDR3 length equals 12 residues. CDR3 amino acids: CSAREGSTEAFF. CDR3 DNA sequence: TGCAGTGCTAGAGAGGGGAGTACTGAAGCTTTCTTT.

This chain links TRBV4-1 with TRBJ2-7, with D perhaps matching TRBD2 (5 bases). V was pared by 4 bases and J by 0 bases, with 13 bases between. This CDR3 contains 15 residues. CDR1 and CDR2 from the germline V gene are MGHRA and YSYEKL. The CDR3 region is CASSPSFTSSYEQYF. CDR3 in DNA: TGCGCCAGCAGCCCTAGCTTTACGAGCTCCTACGAGCAGTACTTC.

This clonotype showed up just a few times. A much larger clone lies one base from this, so it may be a read error. As the CDR3 is not closed by the conserved phenylalanine or tryptophan, this likely results from a read error. CDR3 bases: TGCAGCGTGTGGGACAGGCATCAGCCCCAGCATTCT. Its protein is CSVWDRHQPQHS. The chain links TRBV29-1 to TRBJ1-5, with 8 bases lining up with TRBD1. J gave up 5 bases and V 6 bases, and 3 bases lay outside the gene matches. CDR3 length equals 12 residues. Germline assignment: CDR1 SQVTM and CDR2 ANQGSEA.

The chain carries TRBV20-1 and TRBJ2-1; tentatively, D is TRBD2 (6 bases). Trimming took 6 bases from V and 3 from J, leaving 12 bases between them. Germline V lookup: CDR1 DFQATT, CDR2 SNEGSKA (reference sequence). The length of the CDR3 is 13 residues. The CDR3 sequence is CSAREYNYNEQFF. The CDR3 nucleotides read TGCAGTGCCCGGGAGTATAACTACAATGAGCAGTTCTTC.

The sample holds a few counts of this clonotype. The V call is TRBV20-1, the J call TRBJ1-1; 9 bases align to TRBD1. The CDR3 extends over 13 amino acids. The V gene's germline CDR1 is DFQATT and CDR2 SNEGSKA (reference sequence). Unmatched junction bases numbered 7, after V lost 0 bases and J lost 11 bases. The CDR3 nucleotides read TGCAGTGCTAGAGAAACGACAGGGGGAGGTGCTTTCTTT. Its protein product is CSARETTGGGAFF.

The chain links TRBV10-3 to TRBJ1-1; D is undetermined. The germline CDR1 and CDR2 sequences are ENHRY and SYGVKD. This CDR3 spans 13 amino acids. Trimming cost V 8 bases and J 1 base, with 11 bases left between them. The CDR3 DNA reads TGTGCCATCCGGGAACGCCCGAACACTGAAGCTTTCTTT. Amino acids: CAIRERPNTEAFF.

This CDR3 is CASSLGPPGEAGQPQHF. Written as DNA, the CDR3 is TGTGCCAGCAGTCTAGGGCCCCCAGGGGAGGCGGGTCAGCCCCAGCATTTT. The rearrangement joins TRBV12-3 or TRBV12-4 to TRBJ1-5; tentatively, D is TRBD1 (6 bases). Trimming removed 5 bases at V and 6 bases at J, with 23 bases between. This CDR3 is built from 17 residues.

To note about this clonotype: A much larger clone is a single base away; this may be a read error. The J gene is TRBJ1-1, the V gene TRBV7-9; no clear D gene. The CDR3 spans 13 residues. Germline values: CDR1 SEHNR, CDR2 FQNEAQ (reference sequence). The CDR3 is CAGSFTPNTEAFF. Here the CDR3 DNA reads TGTGCCGGCAGCTTCACACCGAACACTGAAGCTTTCTTT.

The CDR3 spells CASTYLGGGNTEAFF. As DNA, the CDR3 is TGTGCCAGCACTTACCTGGGAGGAGGGAACACTGAAGCTTTCTTT. V is TRBV27 and J is TRBJ1-1; D unclear. The V and J ends lost 7 bases and 1 base respectively, with 16 bases between them. CDR3 size: 15 residues. Germline CDR1 reads MNHEY; CDR2 reads SMNVEV (reference sequence).

This clonotype was picked up many times. The chain joins TRBV12-3 or TRBV12-4 to TRBJ1-3; D gene uncertain. V was shortened by 7 bases and J by 3 bases, with 13 bases between the two germline ends. This CDR3 has 14 residues. The CDR3 here is CASTVTQSGNTIYF. DNA of the CDR3: TGTGCCAGCACCGTGACACAGAGTGGAAACACCATATATTTT.

The chain employs TRBV19 and TRBJ1-1; D is uncertain. Looked up from germline, CDR1 is LNHDA and CDR2 is SQIVND (reference sequence). Between the trimmed V and J ends, which lost 5 bases and 1 base, there was a span of 8 bases. CDR3 length: 13 amino acids. This CDR3 is CASSASRNTEAFF. The CDR3 nucleotides read TGTGCCAGTAGTGCCTCAAGGAACACTGAAGCTTTCTTT.

This clonotype has just a few counts. This chain links TRBV2 with TRBJ1-6; weak D call: TRBD1 (6 bases). The CDR3 has 15 residues. V was pared by 5 bases and J by 7 bases, with 15 bases between. Germline V gene data show CDR1 as SNHLY and CDR2 as FYNNEI. This CDR3 is CASSLQGIRNSPLHF. CDR3 DNA: TGTGCCAGCAGTTTACAGGGTATAAGGAATTCACCCCTCCACTTT. The full variable domain, rest sourced from reference TRBV2 and TRBJ1-6, is EPEVTQTPSHQVTQMGQEVILRCVPISNHLYFYWYRQILGQKVEFLVSFYNNEISEKSEIFDDQFSVERPDGSNFTLKIRSTKLEDSAMYFCASSLQGIRNSPLHFGNGTRLTVT.

The CDR3 nucleotides are TGTGCCAGCAGCTTAGAATGGGGGGCTGGGAATTCACCCCTCCACTTT. The encoded protein is CASSLEWGAGNSPLHF. This sequence joins TRBV7-2 and TRBJ1-6, with D possibly being TRBD1 (6 bases). V gave up 1 base and J gave up 7 bases, with 14 bases separating them. The germline CDR1 and CDR2 sequences are SGHTA and FQGNSA. This CDR3 has 16 residues.

In this sample, this clonotype turned up a few times. The CDR3 DNA reads TGTGCCAGCAGTTCCGGGACCCACACAGATACGCAGTATTTT. This sequence encodes CASSSGTHTDTQYF. The chain uses TRBV28 and TRBJ2-3; D may be TRBD1 or TRBD2 (5 bases each). Germline assignment: CDR1 MDHEN and CDR2 SYDVKM. CDR3 length equals 14 residues. Trimming took off 4 bases at V and 2 bases at J, with 10 bases between the two ends.

This clonotype was seen a few times. J is TRBJ2-1 and V is TRBV14; D gene ambiguous. Germline CDR1 reads SGHDN; CDR2 reads FVKESK. CDR3 length: 12 residues. V dropped 8 bases and J dropped 7 bases, with 12 bases sitting between them. CDR3 protein: CASGIGWNEQFF. The DNA of the CDR3 is TGTGCCAGCGGGATCGGTTGGAATGAGCAGTTCTTC.

This clonotype was seen a few times. The rearrangement joins TRBV7-9 to TRBJ1-5; the D is unclear. The germline gives CDR1 SEHNR, CDR2 FQNEAQ (reference sequence). The CDR3 sequence is 12 residues long. V was shortened by 4 bases and J by 5 bases, with 6 bases between the two germline ends. The chain's CDR3 is CASSSGDQPQHF. The DNA for the CDR3 is TGTGCCAGCAGCTCCGGGGATCAGCCCCAGCATTTT.

This chain connects TRBV6-5 to TRBJ1-5; no reliable D call. Germline V gene lookup returns CDR1 MNHEY and CDR2 SVGAGI. This CDR3 is 14 amino acids long. V was trimmed by 5 bases and J by 3 bases, leaving 11 bases between them. DNA for the CDR3: TGTGCCAGCAGTACAAGGTCATTCAATCAGCCCCAGCATTTT. Encoded protein: CASSTRSFNQPQHF.

Comment on this clonotype: This may arise from a read error, as a much more abundant clone is one base away. This chain joins TRBV4-1 and TRBJ1-3; D gene uncertain. Germline assignment: CDR1 MGHRA and CDR2 YSYEKL. The CDR3 is made up of 12 amino acids. CDR3 loop: CASSQDGNTVYF. DNA of the CDR3: TGCGCCAGCAGCCAAGATGGAAACACCGTATATTTT.

This chain joins TRBV6-1 and TRBJ2-3; no clear D gene. Germline values: CDR1 MNHNS, CDR2 SASEGT. The CDR3 sequence is 14 residues long. The ends were cut back, 3 bases at V and 2 bases at J, with 9 bases in the middle. The CDR3 here is CASSERRNTDTQYF. The CDR3 nucleotides are TGTGCCAGCAGTGAGCGGCGGAACACAGATACGCAGTATTTT.

This clonotype was recorded a few times. The V and J genes are TRBV9 and TRBJ1-3; D remains unclear. Germline V gene lookup returns CDR1 SGDLS and CDR2 YYNGEE. Trimming shortened V by 0 bases and J by 0 bases, and 10 bases separated the two germline ends. The CDR3 extends over 16 amino acids. CDR3 bases: TGTGCCAGCAGCGTAGATCCAAGTTTCTCTGGAAACACCATATATTTT. It yields the protein CASSVDPSFSGNTIYF.

The V call is TRBV5-1, the J call TRBJ2-3, with D possibly being TRBD2 (6 bases). This CDR3 has 17 residues. From germline, CDR1 is SGHRS and CDR2 YFSETQ. The V and J ends lost 5 bases and 2 bases respectively, with 21 bases between them. CDR3 DNA sequence: TGCGCCAGCAGTCCTAGGACTATCCCCTCACTCACAGATACGCAGTATTTT. The encoded protein is CASSPRTIPSLTDTQYF.

Worth noting for this clonotype: One end of the junction is discordant with germline, which a read error may explain. The chain carries TRBV20-1 and TRBJ1-1; D is unclear. Germline CDR1 and CDR2: DFQATT and SNEGSKA (reference sequence). The CDR3 contains 11 residues. The CDR3 DNA follows: TGCAGTGCTAGCTTGAACGCTGAAGCTTTCTTT. This gives the protein CSASLNAEAFF.

This chain uses TRBV20-1 with TRBJ1-1; D remains unclear. CDR3 length: 12 amino acids. Looked up from germline, CDR1 is DFQATT and CDR2 is SNEGSKA (reference sequence). V lost 1 base and J lost 4, with 7 bases in between. DNA of the CDR3: TGCAGTGCTAGAGCCTACGGCACTGAAGCTTTCTTT. Amino acids: CSARAYGTEAFF.

This clonotype was counted only a few times. V is TRBV20-1 and J is TRBJ2-5; D may be TRBD2 (6 bases). Germline V gene data show CDR1 as DFQATT and CDR2 as SNEGSKA (reference sequence). V lost 3 bases to trimming and J lost 5 bases, with 19 bases between them. The CDR3 consists of 15 residues. The CDR3 protein is CSASSPWGLRETQYF. The DNA of the CDR3 is TGCAGTGCTAGTTCCCCTTGGGGACTTCGGGAGACCCAGTACTTC.

The chain combines TRBV3-1 with TRBJ1-2; tentative D call: TRBD1 (5 bases). Trimming removed 2 bases at V and 6 bases at J, with 13 bases between. This CDR3 contains 14 residues. CDR1 is LGHDT and CDR2 is YNNKEL in the germline V gene (reference sequence). CDR3 in amino acids: CASSQQGSRDGYTF. CDR3 nucleotide sequence: TGTGCCAGCAGCCAACAAGGGAGCAGGGATGGCTACACCTTC.

This chain joins TRBV11-2 and TRBJ2-5; TRBD2 is a possible D gene (7 bases). Trimming shortened V by 5 bases and J by 5 bases, and 15 bases separated the two germline ends. This CDR3 comprises 14 residues. The V gene's germline CDR1 is SGHAT and CDR2 FQNNGV. CDR3 in DNA: TGTGCCAGCAGCCCTGACAGGACTAGTGAGACCCAGTACTTC. Translating it yields CASSPDRTSETQYF.

The chain has TRBV5-4 and TRBJ1-4; D remains unclear. The V end was cut by 5 bases, the J end by 8 bases, with 19 bases between. Germline-derived CDR1 and CDR2 are SGHNT and YYREEE (reference sequence). The CDR3 is 15 amino acids. The CDR3 DNA follows: TGTGCCAGCAGTCCTGGTCCAAATCTGGGGGAAAAACTGTTTTTT. Protein: CASSPGPNLGEKLFF.

V gene TRBV7-9 combines with J gene TRBJ2-2, with TRBD2 matching over 11 bases. The CDR3 has 17 amino acids. The V segment lost 5 bases and the J segment 10 bases; nucleotides outside the gene matches: 15. The V gene's germline CDR1 is SEHNR and CDR2 FQNEAQ (reference sequence). The CDR3: CASSDLDSGRAGEELFF. Written as DNA, the CDR3 is TGTGCCAGCAGCGACCTCGATAGCGGGAGGGCCGGTGAGGAGCTGTTTTTT.

This clonotype turned up a few times. The chain links TRBV12-3 or TRBV12-4 to TRBJ1-6; D is undetermined. CDR3 length: 12 residues. Trimming pared 5 bases from V and 6 bases from J, leaving 5 bases between. This CDR3 is CASSQSNSPLHF. As DNA, the CDR3 is TGTGCCAGCAGTCAAAGTAATTCACCCCTCCACTTT.

The chain employs TRBV5-1 and TRBJ2-3, with D unclear. The V end lost 0 bases, the J end lost 3 bases, and 8 bases lay between the germline ends. The CDR3 runs 14 residues. In germline, CDR1 is SGHRS, CDR2 YFSETQ. CDR3 protein: CASSLEARTDTQYF. The CDR3 region has the DNA TGCGCCAGCAGCTTGGAAGCGCGGACAGATACGCAGTATTTT.